This T cell receptor (beta chain) appears in the sequencing data of a study of blood T cell repertoires in COVID-19. On the study more broadly: Sample material is recorded as cDNA or gDNA derived from T cells, B-cell-depleted T cells, or PBMCs.

Clones were sequenced by immunoSEQ multiplex PCR, and TCRdb holds only the in-frame ones, with some missing. The table includes around 400,000 clones, 70% to 90% detected once. The CDR3 is 17 residues long. CDR1 and CDR2 (germline): LNHNV, YYDKDF (reference sequence). V was pared by 3 bases and J by 2 bases, with 17 bases between. This receptor was identified in a woman aged 55-70 years with COVID-19, enrolled during active disease. V is TRBV15 and J is TRBJ1-3; D is uncertain. The sequencing sample was made of peripheral blood. The DNA of the CDR3 is TGTGCCACCAGCAGGCCCCTAAGTACTTCTACTGGAAACACCATATATTTT. The encoded protein is CATSRPLSTSTGNTIYF.